This T cell receptor beta chain was identified in a study of regulatory T cells in long-lasting Graves disease. Time point noted: newly diagnosed GD, antithyroid drugs for less than 3 months. PBMCs provided the RNA from which the TCR library was made. Tubes containing EDTA received around 9.9 milliliters of drawn peripheral blood. The CDR3 is 15 amino acids. The V gene's germline CDR1 is SGHTA and CDR2 FQGNSA. Trimming pared 3 bases from V and 4 bases from J, leaving 15 bases between. Points from the study as a whole: Having only a small sample size may have limited accuracy.

This clonotype was counted once. Its specificity is unknown. TCR beta libraries were built with iRepertoire HTBI primers and Arm-PCR of CDR3 regions. TCRdb analysed the multiplex PCR reads with MiXCR anew, one entry per CDR3 protein. The data hold about 440,000 distinct CDR3 sequences, with about 15% observed a single time. These same data were also listed under a study on T cells in Graves' hyperthyroidism and ophthalmopathy. That work contributes: Graves' hyperthyroidism without ophthalmopathy progression within 18 months was termed stable. HTBI primers were used for first-round RT-PCR of the TCR CDR3.

This chain links TRBV7-2 with TRBJ1-1; weak D call: TRBD1 (6 bases). The sequence came from a woman aged 25-40 years with Graves disease. Material: peripheral blood mononuclear cells (PBMCs), obtained at new diagnosis, from a patient treated with antithyroid drugs. This CDR3 is CASSFYTIGGTEAFF. The DNA of the CDR3 is TGTGCCAGCAGCTTTTATACAATAGGGGGCACTGAAGCTTTCTTT.